This TCR beta chain originates from a study of early T cells in non-severe SARS-CoV-2 infection. Study-level information: The study sequenced bulk RNA from unsorted whole blood, with chains unpaired.

This clonotype showed up many times. Its cognate antigen is unknown. The study's findings and limits: Clonotype matching in VDJdb favored anti-spike CD8 responses and did not capture private and CD4 specificities.

cDNA molecules, individually, were tagged with unique molecular identifiers. TCRdb reanalysed the 5' RACE reads using MiXCR and keeps one entry per CDR3 protein. The data hold some 30,000 distinct CDR3 sequences, with 4.5% observed a single time. The CDR3 covers 14 residues. Trimming removed 2 bases from V and 1 base from J, with 6 bases in between. Per germline, CDR1 MNHEY and CDR2 SVGEGT. Sequenced input: whole blood. The chain has TRBV6-2 or TRBV6-3 and TRBJ1-5; no firm D call. The sequence was obtained from an adult who was a healthcare worker with PCR-confirmed SARS-CoV-2 infection or an uninfected control (not recorded which). Here the CDR3 reads CASSYRGSNQPQHF. CDR3 DNA: TGTGCCAGCAGTTACCGTGGAAGCAATCAGCCCCAGCATTTT.